Below are 18 T cell receptor beta chains sequenced from a single sample in a study of patients and donors after allogeneic stem cell transplantation. TCRdb re-analysed the RT-PCR reads in MiXCR, keeping a single row per CDR3 protein. Found here are 98,000 or so distinct CDR3 sequences, about a third of them singletons; the top ten hold approximately 30%. The sequencing sample was made of blood, either unsorted or a sorted T cell fraction (not recorded which). The receptors stem from a human donor who was either an allogeneic HSCT recipient or a stem cell or donor lymphocyte infusion donor (not recorded which). It is not recorded whose cells these are; they may come from a transplant donor.

The chain links TRBV28 to TRBJ1-1, with D maybe TRBD1 (5 bases). This CDR3 contains 18 residues. V lost 7 bases and J lost 2, with 26 bases in between. Germline lookup yields CDR1 MDHEN and CDR2 SYDVKM. For the CDR3, the DNA is TGTGCCAGCACCGAGCTAGGGACGGTGAGAGCTCCTAACACTGAAGCTTTCTTT. Its translation: CASTELGTVRAPNTEAFF.

This clonotype was seen more than once but under ten times. The rearrangement links TRBV18 to TRBJ1-1; 11 bases map to TRBD1. CDR3 length: 14 residues. Looked up from germline, CDR1 is KGHSH and CDR2 is LQKENI. Trimming removed 3 bases from V and 6 bases from J; junction bases left unmatched: 3. The CDR3 sequence: CASSPWDRGAEAFF. The CDR3 DNA is TGTGCCAGCTCACCCTGGGACAGGGGGGCTGAAGCTTTCTTT.

Comment on this clonotype: The conserved phenylalanine or tryptophan is not found at the CDR3 terminus, so this likely reflects a read error. It is unclear where the CDR3 begins or ends on the DNA, so no DNA is shown, and the CDR3 is as TCRdb lists it. V and J are TRBV28 and TRBJ2-1; TRBD1 is the table's D call and was not checked against the DNA. Looked up from germline, CDR1 is MDHEN and CDR2 is SYDVKM. The CDR3 is 12 residues long, ends included. The CDR3 region is CASSSSRDREEL.

CDR3 region: CASSLVGIDEKLFF. The DNA for the CDR3 is TGTGCCAGCAGCTTGGTGGGGATTGACGAAAAACTGTTTTTT. The J gene is TRBJ1-4, the V gene TRBV5-6; D is uncertain. Trimming left V 0 bases short and J 8 bases short, with 11 bases between. This CDR3 is 14 amino acids long. Germline V gene sequence: CDR1 SGHDT, CDR2 YYEEEE.

This clonotype has only a few counts. V is TRBV4-2 and J is TRBJ1-2; 8 bases match TRBD1. CDR1 is LGHNA, CDR2 YNFKEQ, per germline. The V gene end was trimmed by 9 bases and the J gene end by 8 bases; junction bases not matched to a gene: 5. CDR3 length: 11 amino acids. In DNA form, the CDR3 reads TGTGCCAGGGGCGGACAGGGAGGCTACACCTTC. Residues: CARGGQGGYTF.

This chain connects TRBV20-1 to TRBJ1-1; D uncertain. This CDR3 region has 11 residues. Germline V CDR1 and CDR2: DFQATT, SNEGSKA (reference sequence). Trimming pared 4 bases from V and 2 bases from J, leaving 5 bases between. In DNA, the CDR3 is TGCAGTGCTAAAATAAACACTGAAGCTTTCTTT. Its protein product is CSAKINTEAFF.

This sequence joins TRBV29-1 and TRBJ2-1, with D perhaps assigned TRBD1 or TRBD2 (6 bases each). The CDR3 is 14 residues long. V was pared by 5 bases and J by 4 bases, with 15 bases between. Germline assignment: CDR1 SQVTM and CDR2 ANQGSEA. The CDR3 protein is CSVRGTGTYNEQFF. The DNA of the CDR3 is TGCAGCGTTAGGGGGACTGGCACTTACAATGAGCAGTTCTTC.

In this sample, this clonotype turned up a few times. The J gene is TRBJ2-7, the V gene TRBV20-1, with D perhaps matching TRBD2 (5 bases). The CDR3 length is 14 residues. The V end was cut by 5 bases, the J end by 3 bases, with 17 bases between. Germline V gives CDR1 DFQATT, CDR2 SNEGSKA (reference sequence). CDR3 sequence (DNA): TGCAGTGCTCGGTCTAGCAAAGGGATCTACGAGCAGTACTTC. Its protein is CSARSSKGIYEQYF.

The V call is TRBV5-1, the J call TRBJ2-7; D might be TRBD1 or TRBD2, each matching 5 bases. The germline V gene encodes CDR1 SGHRS and CDR2 YFSETQ. Trimming cost V 0 bases and J 3 bases, with 16 bases left between them. This CDR3 comprises 16 residues. CDR3 sequence reads: CASSLDPGRNYYEQYF. CDR3 DNA sequence: TGCGCCAGCAGCTTGGATCCGGGACGGAATTACTACGAGCAGTACTTC.

This clonotype has more than one count but fewer than ten. The V call is TRBV7-9, the J call TRBJ1-4; the D is unclear. The CDR3 runs to 15 residues. CDR1 is SEHNR and CDR2 is FQNEAQ in the germline V gene (reference sequence). V gave up 0 bases and J gave up 2 bases, with 7 bases separating them. The CDR3 nucleotides read TGTGCCAGCAGCTTAGCGGTCTTTACTAATGAAAAACTGTTTTTT. This translates into CASSLAVFTNEKLFF.

The chain employs TRBV15 and TRBJ2-2; D not certain. This CDR3 has 15 amino acids. Trimming shortened V by 6 bases and J by 2 bases, and 13 bases separated the two germline ends. Per germline, CDR1 LNHNV and CDR2 YYDKDF (reference sequence). The CDR3 coding sequence is TGTGCCACCAGACCCCAAGCGTACAACACCGGGGAGCTGTTTTTT. The encoded protein is CATRPQAYNTGELFF.

In this sample, this clonotype turned up a few times. CDR3: CASSFRESYEQYF. In nucleotides, the CDR3 is TGTGCCAGCAGCTTCAGGGAGTCCTACGAGCAGTACTTC. V and J are TRBV13 and TRBJ2-7; either TRBD1 or TRBD2 may supply D (5 bases each). The V gene's germline CDR1 is PRHDT and CDR2 FYEKMQ (reference sequence). Trimming cost V 3 bases and J 1 base, with 7 bases left between them. This CDR3 contains 13 residues.

This chain connects TRBV6-6 to TRBJ1-5; D ambiguous. This CDR3 is built from 14 residues. With 7 bases removed from V and 2 bases from J, the gap between germline ends came to 12 bases. Germline CDR1 and CDR2: MNHNY and SVGAGI (reference sequence). The CDR3 sequence: CASTSGEGNQPQHF. As DNA, the CDR3 is TGTGCCAGCACCTCCGGGGAAGGCAATCAGCCCCAGCATTTT.

This clonotype has only a few counts. The chain joins TRBV6-2 or TRBV6-3 to TRBJ2-1; TRBD2 might be the D (5 bases). V was shortened by 0 bases and J by 12 bases, with 9 bases between the two germline ends. The CDR3 is 12 amino acids. Germline V gene sequence: CDR1 MNHEY, CDR2 SVGEGT. CDR3 residues: CASSYSGLGQFF. DNA for the CDR3: TGTGCCAGCAGTTACTCAGGACTTGGGCAGTTCTTC.

The J gene is TRBJ1-6, the V gene TRBV29-1, with unresolved D. The germline CDR1 and CDR2 sequences are SQVTM and ANQGSEA. The CDR3 is 13 residues long. The V end was cut by 7 bases, the J end by 7 bases, with 14 bases between. The CDR3 reads CSARATANSPLHF. CDR3 coding DNA: TGCAGCGCGCGGGCCACAGCGAATTCACCCCTCCACTTT.

This clonotype has more than one count but fewer than ten. This chain connects TRBV24-1 to TRBJ1-5, with D possibly matching TRBD1 (6 bases). Germline-derived CDR1 and CDR2 are KGHDR and SFDVKD. The CDR3 sequence is 15 residues long. The V and J ends lost 6 bases and 0 bases respectively, with 11 bases between them. CDR3 sequence reads: CATSPTGSSNQPQHF. DNA of the CDR3: TGTGCCACCAGTCCGACAGGATCTAGCAATCAGCCCCAGCATTTT.

This clonotype was detected only a few times. This sequence joins TRBV5-1 and TRBJ1-2, with TRBD1 matching 7 bases. Trimming took 2 bases from V and 2 from J; bases not matched to a gene: 3. Germline V gene data show CDR1 as SGHRS and CDR2 as YFSETQ. This CDR3 is built from 14 residues. CDR3 residues: CASSLLTGNYGYTF. The CDR3, as DNA: TGCGCCAGCAGCTTACTGACAGGGAACTATGGCTACACCTTC. The whole variable domain, filled in from reference TRBV5-1 and TRBJ1-2, reads KAGVTQTPRYLIKTRGQQVTLSCSPISGHRSVSWYQQTPGQGLQFLFEYFSETQRNKGNFPGRFSGRQFSNSRSEMNVSTLELGDSALYLCASSLLTGNYGYTFGSGTRLTVV.

This clonotype came up many times. V gene TRBV20-1 combines with J gene TRBJ2-3; 8 positions agree with TRBD2. The CDR3 is 13 residues long. CDR1 and CDR2 from the germline V gene are DFQATT and SNEGSKA (reference sequence). V shed 6 bases and J 1 base; nucleotides not matched to a gene: 3. This CDR3 reads CSAMTSGTDTQYF. The CDR3 bases are TGCAGTGCCATGACTAGCGGCACAGATACGCAGTATTTT.